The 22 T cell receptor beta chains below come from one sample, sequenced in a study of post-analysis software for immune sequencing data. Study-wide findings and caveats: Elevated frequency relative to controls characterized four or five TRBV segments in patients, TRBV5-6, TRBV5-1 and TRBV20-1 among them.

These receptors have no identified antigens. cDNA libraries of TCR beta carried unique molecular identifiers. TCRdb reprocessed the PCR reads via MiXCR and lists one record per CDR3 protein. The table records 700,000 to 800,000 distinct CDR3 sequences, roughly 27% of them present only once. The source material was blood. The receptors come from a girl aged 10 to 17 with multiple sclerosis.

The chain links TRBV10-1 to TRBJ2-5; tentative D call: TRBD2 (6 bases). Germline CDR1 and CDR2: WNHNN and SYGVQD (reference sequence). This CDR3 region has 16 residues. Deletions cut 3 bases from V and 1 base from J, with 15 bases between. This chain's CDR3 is CASSETGLGGQETQYF. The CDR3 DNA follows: TGCGCCAGCAGTGAAACCGGACTGGGGGGCCAAGAGACCCAGTACTTC.

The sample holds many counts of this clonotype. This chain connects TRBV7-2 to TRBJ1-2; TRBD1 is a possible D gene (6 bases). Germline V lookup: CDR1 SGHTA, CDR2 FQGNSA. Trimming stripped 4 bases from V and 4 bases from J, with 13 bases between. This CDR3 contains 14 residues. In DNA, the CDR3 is TGTGCCAGCAGCTCCCGGCAGGGGAGCTATGGCTACACCTTC. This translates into CASSSRQGSYGYTF.

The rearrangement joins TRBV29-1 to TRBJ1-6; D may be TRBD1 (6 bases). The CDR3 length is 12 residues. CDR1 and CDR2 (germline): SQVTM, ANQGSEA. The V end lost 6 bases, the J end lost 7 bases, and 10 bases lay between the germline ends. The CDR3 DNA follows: TGCAGCGTACTACAGGGAAATTCACCCCTCCACTTT. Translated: CSVLQGNSPLHF.

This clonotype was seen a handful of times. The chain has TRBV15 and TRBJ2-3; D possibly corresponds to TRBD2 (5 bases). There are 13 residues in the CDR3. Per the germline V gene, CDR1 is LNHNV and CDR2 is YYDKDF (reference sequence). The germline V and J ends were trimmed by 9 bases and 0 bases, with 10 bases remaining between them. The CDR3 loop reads CATGAVSTDTQYF. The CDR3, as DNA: TGTGCCACTGGAGCGGTGAGCACAGATACGCAGTATTTT.

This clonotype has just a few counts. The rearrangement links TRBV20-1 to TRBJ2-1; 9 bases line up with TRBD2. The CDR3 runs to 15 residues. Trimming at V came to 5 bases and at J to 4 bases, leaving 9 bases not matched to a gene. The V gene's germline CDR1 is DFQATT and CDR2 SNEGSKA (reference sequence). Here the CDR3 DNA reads TGCAGTGCTCAGGGCTTAGCGGGGGTTTACAATGAGCAGTTCTTC. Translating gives CSAQGLAGVYNEQFF.

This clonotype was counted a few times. This CDR3 is CASRTTEAFF. Here the CDR3 DNA reads TGTGCCAGCAGGACCACTGAAGCTTTCTTT. V usage is TRBV25-1 and J usage is TRBJ1-1, with D unclear. The CDR3 covers 10 residues. V dropped 6 bases and J dropped 4 bases, with 3 bases sitting between them. The germline CDR1 and CDR2 sequences are MGHDK and SYGVNS.

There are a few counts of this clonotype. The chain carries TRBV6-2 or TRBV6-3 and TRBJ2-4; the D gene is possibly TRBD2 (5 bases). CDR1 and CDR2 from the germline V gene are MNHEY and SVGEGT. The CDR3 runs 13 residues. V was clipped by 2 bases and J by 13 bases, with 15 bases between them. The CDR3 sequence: CASSYPGYGEQYF. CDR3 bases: TGTGCCAGCAGTTACCCGGGATATGGTGAGCAGTACTTC.

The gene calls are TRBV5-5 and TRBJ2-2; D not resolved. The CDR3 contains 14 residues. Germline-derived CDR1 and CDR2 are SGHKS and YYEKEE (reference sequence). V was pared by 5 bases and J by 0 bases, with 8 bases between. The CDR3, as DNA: TGTGCCAGCAGGACGATCGCGAACACCGGGGAGCTGTTTTTT. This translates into CASRTIANTGELFF.

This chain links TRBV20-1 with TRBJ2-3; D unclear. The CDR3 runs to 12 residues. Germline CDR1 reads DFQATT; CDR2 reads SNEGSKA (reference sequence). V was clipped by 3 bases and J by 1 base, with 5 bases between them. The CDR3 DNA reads TGCAGTGCTAGTACCGGCACAGATACGCAGTATTTT. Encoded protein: CSASTGTDTQYF.

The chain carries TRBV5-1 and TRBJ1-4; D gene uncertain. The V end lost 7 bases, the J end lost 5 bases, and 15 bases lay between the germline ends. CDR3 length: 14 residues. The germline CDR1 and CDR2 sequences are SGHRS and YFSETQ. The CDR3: CASRDPGRNEKLFF. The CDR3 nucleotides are TGCGCCAGCCGCGACCCCGGGAGAAATGAAAAACTGTTTTTT. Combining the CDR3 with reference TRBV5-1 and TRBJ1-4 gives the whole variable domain KAGVTQTPRYLIKTRGQQVTLSCSPISGHRSVSWYQQTPGQGLQFLFEYFSETQRNKGNFPGRFSGRQFSNSRSEMNVSTLELGDSALYLCASRDPGRNEKLFFGSGTQLSVL.

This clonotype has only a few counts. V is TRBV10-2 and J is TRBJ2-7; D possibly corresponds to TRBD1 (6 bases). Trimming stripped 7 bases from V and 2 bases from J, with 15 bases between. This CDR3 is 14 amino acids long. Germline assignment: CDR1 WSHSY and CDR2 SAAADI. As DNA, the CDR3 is TGCGCCAGCAAAGGGCCAGGGGAGCCCTACGAGCAGTACTTC. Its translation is CASKGPGEPYEQYF.

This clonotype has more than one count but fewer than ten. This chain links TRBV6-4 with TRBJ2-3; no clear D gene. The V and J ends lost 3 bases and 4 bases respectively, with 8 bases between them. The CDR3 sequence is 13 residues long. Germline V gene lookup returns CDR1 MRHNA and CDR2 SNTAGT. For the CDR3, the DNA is TGTGCCAGCAGTGAGGAAAGGGCAGATACGCAGTATTTT. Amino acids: CASSEERADTQYF.

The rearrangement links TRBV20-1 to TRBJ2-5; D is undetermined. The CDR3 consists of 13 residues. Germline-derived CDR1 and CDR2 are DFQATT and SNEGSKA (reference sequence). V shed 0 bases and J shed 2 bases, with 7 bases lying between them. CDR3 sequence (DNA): TGCAGTGCTAGAGACCGGCAGCAAGAGACCCAGTACTTC. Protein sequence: CSARDRQQETQYF.

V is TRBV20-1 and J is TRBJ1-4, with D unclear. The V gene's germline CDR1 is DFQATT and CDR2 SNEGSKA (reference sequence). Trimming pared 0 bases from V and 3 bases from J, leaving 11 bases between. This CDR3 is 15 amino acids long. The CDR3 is CSARDPRSPNEKLFF. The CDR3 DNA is TGCAGTGCTAGAGATCCCAGGAGCCCTAATGAAAAACTGTTTTTT.

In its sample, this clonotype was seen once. CDR3 DNA sequence: TGTGCCAGCAGCTCGCGGGACAGAGTGATATACGAGCAGTACTTC. Translated: CASSSRDRVIYEQYF. J is TRBJ2-4 and V is TRBV2; D is possibly TRBD1 (7 bases). Matching the DNA end better, TRBJ2-7 makes the J call doubtful. In germline, CDR1 is SNHLY, CDR2 FYNNEI. The CDR3 spans 15 residues.

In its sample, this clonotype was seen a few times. CDR3 sequence: CASSQDLQAWVEQYF. The CDR3, as DNA: TGTGCCAGCAGCCAGGATTTACAGGCGTGGGTCGAGCAGTACTTC. The rearrangement joins TRBV3-1 to TRBJ2-4; possible D gene TRBD1, 5 bases. With the DNA end fitting TRBJ2-7 better, the J assignment may be wrong. The germline V gene encodes CDR1 LGHDT and CDR2 YNNKEL (reference sequence). The CDR3 loop spans 15 amino acids.

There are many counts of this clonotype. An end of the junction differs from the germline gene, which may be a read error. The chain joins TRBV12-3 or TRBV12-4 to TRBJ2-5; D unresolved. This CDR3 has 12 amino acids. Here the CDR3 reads CASSLGPETQYF. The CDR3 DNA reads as TGTGCCAGCAGCTTAGGCCCAGAGACCCAGTACTTC.

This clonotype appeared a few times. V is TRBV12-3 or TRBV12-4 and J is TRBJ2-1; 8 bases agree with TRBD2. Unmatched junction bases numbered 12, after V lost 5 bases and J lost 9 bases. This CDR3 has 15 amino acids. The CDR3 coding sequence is TGTGCCAGCAGTCCAGTGGTCGGGGGGGTAGCTGAGCAGTTCTTC. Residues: CASSPVVGGVAEQFF.

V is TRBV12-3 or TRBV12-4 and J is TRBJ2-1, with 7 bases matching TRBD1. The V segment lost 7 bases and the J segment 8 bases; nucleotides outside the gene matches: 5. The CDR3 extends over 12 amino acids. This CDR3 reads CASTEGAHEQFF. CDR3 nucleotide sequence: TGTGCCAGCACAGAGGGGGCCCATGAGCAGTTCTTC.

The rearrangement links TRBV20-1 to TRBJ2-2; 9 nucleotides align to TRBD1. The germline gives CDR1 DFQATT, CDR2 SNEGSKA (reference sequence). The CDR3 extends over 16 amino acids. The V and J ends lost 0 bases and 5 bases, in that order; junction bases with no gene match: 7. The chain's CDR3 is CSARETGGVGTGELFF. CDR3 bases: TGCAGTGCTAGAGAGACAGGGGGAGTTGGGACCGGGGAGCTGTTTTTT.

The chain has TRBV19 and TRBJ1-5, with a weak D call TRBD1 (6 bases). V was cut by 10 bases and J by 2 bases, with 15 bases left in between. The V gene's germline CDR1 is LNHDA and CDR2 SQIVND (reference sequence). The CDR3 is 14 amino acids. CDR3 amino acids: CAMLSGDGNQPQHF. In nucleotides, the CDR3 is TGTGCCATGCTCTCAGGGGATGGCAATCAGCCCCAGCATTTT.

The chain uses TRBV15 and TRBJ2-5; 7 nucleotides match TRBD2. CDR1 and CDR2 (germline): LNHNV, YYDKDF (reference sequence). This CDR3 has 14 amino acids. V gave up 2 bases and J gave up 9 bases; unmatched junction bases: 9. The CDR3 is CATSRTTGGWAQYF. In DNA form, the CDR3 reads TGTGCCACCAGCAGAACAACGGGGGGTTGGGCCCAGTACTTC.